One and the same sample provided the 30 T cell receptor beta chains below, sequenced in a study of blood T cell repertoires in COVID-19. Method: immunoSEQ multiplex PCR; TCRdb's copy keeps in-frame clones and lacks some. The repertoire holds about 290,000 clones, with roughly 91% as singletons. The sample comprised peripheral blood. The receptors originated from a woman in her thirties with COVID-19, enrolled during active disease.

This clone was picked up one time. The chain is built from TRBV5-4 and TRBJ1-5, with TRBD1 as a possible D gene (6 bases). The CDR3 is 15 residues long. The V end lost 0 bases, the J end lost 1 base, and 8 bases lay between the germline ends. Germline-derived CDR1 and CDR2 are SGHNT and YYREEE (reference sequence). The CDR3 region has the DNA TGTGCCAGCAGCTTGGGAACAGGGAGCAATCAGCCCCAGCATTTT. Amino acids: CASSLGTGSNQPQHF.

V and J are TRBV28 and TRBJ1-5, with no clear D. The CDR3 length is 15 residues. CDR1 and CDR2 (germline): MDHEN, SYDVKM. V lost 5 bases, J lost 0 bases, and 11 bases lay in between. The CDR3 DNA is TGTGCCAGCAGTACGCTTCCTACTAGCAATCAGCCCCAGCATTTT. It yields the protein CASSTLPTSNQPQHF.

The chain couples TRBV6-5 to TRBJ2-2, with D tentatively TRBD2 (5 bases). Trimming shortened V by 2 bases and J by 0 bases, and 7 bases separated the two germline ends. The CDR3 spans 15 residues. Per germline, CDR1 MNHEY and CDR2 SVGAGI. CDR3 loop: CASSYGLPNTGELFF. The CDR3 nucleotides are TGTGCCAGCAGTTACGGACTGCCGAACACCGGGGAGCTGTTTTTT.

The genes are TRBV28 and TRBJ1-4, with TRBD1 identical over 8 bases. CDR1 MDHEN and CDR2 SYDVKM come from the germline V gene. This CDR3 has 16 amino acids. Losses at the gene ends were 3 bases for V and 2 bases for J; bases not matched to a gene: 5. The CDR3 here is CASSLGRGRTNEKLFF. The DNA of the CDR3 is TGTGCCAGCAGTTTGGGCAGGGGGCGGACTAATGAAAAACTGTTTTTT.

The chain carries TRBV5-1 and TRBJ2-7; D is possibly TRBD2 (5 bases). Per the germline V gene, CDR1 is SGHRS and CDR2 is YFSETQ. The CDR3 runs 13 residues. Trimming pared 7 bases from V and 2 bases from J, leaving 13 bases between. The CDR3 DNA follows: TGCGCCAGCGGAGAGGGAAGGACCTACGAGCAGTACTTC. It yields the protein CASGEGRTYEQYF.

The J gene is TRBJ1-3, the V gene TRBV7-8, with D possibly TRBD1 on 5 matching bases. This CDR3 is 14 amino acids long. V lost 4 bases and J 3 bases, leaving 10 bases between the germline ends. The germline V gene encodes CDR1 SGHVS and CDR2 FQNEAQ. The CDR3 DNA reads TGTGCCAGCAGCTCAGTAAGGGGTGGAAACACCATATATTTT. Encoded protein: CASSSVRGGNTIYF.

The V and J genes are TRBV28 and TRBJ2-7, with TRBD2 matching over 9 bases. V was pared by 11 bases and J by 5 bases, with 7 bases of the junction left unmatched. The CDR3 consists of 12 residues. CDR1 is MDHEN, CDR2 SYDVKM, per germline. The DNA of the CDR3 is TGTGCCGCGGGAGGGCCGGAGGACGAGCAGTACTTC. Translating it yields CAAGGPEDEQYF.

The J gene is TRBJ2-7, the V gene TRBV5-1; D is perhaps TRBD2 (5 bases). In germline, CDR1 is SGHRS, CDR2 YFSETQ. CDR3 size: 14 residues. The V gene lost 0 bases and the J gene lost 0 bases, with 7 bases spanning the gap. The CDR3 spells CASSLAGFSYEQYF. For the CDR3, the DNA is TGCGCCAGCAGCTTGGCGGGGTTCTCCTACGAGCAGTACTTC.

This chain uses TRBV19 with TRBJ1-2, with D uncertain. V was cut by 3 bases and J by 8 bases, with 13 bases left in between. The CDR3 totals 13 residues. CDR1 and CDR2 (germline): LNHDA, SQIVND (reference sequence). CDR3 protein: CASSIQSTEGYTF. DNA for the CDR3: TGTGCCAGTAGTATCCAAAGCACGGAGGGCTACACCTTC.

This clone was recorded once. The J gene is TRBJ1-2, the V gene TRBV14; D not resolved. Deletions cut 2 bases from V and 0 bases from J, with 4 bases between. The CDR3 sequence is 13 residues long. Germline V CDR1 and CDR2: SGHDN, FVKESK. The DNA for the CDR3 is TGTGCCAGCAGCCAATCAACTAACTATGGCTACACCTTC. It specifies CASSQSTNYGYTF.

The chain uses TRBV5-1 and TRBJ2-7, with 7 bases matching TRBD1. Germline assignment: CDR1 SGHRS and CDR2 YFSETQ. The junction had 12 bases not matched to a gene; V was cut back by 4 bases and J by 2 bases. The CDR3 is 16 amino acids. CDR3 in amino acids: CASSLLPPGQTYEQYF. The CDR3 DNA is TGCGCCAGCAGCCTACTCCCCCCGGGACAGACCTACGAGCAGTACTTC.

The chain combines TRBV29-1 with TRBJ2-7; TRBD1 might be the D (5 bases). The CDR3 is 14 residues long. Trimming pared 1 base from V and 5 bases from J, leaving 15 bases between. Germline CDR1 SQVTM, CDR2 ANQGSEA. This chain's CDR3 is CSVEGGPGTDEQYF. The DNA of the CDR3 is TGCAGCGTTGAAGGGGGCCCGGGTACGGACGAGCAGTACTTC.

The CDR3 sequence is CASSDLRSGGYTF. In nucleotides, the CDR3 is TGTGCCAGCAGTGATCTGAGGTCTGGAGGCTACACCTTC. The V call is TRBV25-1, the J call TRBJ1-2; no reliable D call. From germline, CDR1 is MGHDK and CDR2 SYGVNS. V was trimmed by 3 bases and J by 8 bases, leaving 13 bases between them. This CDR3 is built from 13 residues.

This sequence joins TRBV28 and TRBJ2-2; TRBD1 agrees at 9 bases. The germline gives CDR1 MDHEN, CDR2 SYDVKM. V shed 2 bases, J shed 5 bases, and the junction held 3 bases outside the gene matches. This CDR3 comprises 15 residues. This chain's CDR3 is CASSLGDRVTGELFF. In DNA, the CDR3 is TGTGCCAGCAGTTTAGGGGACAGGGTGACCGGGGAGCTGTTTTTT.

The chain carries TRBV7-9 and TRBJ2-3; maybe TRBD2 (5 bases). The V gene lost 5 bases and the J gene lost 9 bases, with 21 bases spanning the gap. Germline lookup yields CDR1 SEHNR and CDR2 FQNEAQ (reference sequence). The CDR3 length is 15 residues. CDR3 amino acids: CASSPPVRALETQYF. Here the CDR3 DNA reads TGTGCCAGCAGCCCCCCGGTGCGGGCCCTCGAAACGCAGTATTTT.

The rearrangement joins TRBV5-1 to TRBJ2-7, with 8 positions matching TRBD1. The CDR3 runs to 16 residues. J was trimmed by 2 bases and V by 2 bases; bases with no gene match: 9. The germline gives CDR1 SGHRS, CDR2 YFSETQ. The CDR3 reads CASSFSPGQVPYEQYF. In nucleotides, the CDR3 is TGCGCCAGCAGCTTCTCCCCGGGACAGGTACCCTACGAGCAGTACTTC.

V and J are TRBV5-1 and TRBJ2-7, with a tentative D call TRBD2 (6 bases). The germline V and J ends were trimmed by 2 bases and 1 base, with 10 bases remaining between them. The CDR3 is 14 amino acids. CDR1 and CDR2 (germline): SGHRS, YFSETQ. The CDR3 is CASSFGSESYEQYF. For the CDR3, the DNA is TGCGCCAGCAGCTTCGGGAGCGAATCCTACGAGCAGTACTTC.

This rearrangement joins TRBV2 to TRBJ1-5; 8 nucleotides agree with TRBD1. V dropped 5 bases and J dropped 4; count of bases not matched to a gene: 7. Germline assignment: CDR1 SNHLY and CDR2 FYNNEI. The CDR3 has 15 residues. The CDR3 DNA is TGTGCCAGCAGTTCGGACAGGGCTGTGAATCAGCCCCAGCATTTT. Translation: CASSSDRAVNQPQHF.

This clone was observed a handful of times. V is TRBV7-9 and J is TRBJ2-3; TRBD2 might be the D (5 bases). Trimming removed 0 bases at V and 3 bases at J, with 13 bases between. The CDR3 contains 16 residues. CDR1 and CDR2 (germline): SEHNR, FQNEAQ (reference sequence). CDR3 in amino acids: CASSLASSGSTDTQYF. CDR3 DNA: TGTGCCAGCAGCTTAGCGTCCTCGGGGTCGACAGATACGCAGTATTTT.

CDR3 residues: CASSTGTGGKLFF. CDR3 DNA sequence: TGTGCCAGCAGTACGGGGACGGGGGGAAAACTGTTTTTT. The genes are TRBV2 and TRBJ1-4, with D perhaps TRBD1 (5 bases). CDR3 size: 13 residues. The germline CDR1 and CDR2 sequences are SNHLY and FYNNEI. Deletions cut 5 bases from V and 10 bases from J, with 14 bases between.

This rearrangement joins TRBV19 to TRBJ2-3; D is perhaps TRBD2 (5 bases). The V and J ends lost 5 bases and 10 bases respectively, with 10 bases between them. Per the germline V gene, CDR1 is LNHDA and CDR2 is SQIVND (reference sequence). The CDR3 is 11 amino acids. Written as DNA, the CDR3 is TGTGCCAGTAGTGGAGCGGAGGCGCAGTATTTT. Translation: CASSGAEAQYF.

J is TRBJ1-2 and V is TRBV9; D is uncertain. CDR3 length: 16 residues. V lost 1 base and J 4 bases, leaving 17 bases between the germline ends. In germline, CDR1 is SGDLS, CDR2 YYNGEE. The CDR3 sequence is CASSVLGGAGLYGYTF. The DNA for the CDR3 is TGTGCCAGCAGCGTACTCGGAGGTGCAGGTCTCTATGGCTACACCTTC.

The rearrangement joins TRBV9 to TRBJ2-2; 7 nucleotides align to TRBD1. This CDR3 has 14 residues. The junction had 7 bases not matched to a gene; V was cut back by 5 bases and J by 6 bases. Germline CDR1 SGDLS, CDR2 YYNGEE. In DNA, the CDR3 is TGTGCCAGCAGTGTGACCGACAGGGCCGGGGAGCTGTTTTTT. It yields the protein CASSVTDRAGELFF. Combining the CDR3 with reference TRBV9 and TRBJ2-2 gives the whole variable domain DSGVTQTPKHLITATGQRVTLRCSPRSGDLSVYWYQQSLDQGLQFLIQYYNGEERAKGNILERFSAQQFPDLHSELNLSSLELGDSALYFCASSVTDRAGELFFGEGSRLTVL.

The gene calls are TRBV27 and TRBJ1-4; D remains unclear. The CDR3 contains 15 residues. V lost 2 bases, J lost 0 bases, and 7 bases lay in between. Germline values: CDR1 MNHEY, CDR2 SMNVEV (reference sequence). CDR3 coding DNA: TGTGCCAGCAGTTTACAAGCCGCAACTAATGAAAAACTGTTTTTT. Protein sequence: CASSLQAATNEKLFF. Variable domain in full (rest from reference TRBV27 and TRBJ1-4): EAQVTQNPRYLITVTGKKLTVTCSQNMNHEYMSWYRQDPGLGLRQIYYSMNVEVTDKGDVPEGYKVSRKEKRNFPLILESPSPNQTSLYFCASSLQAATNEKLFFGSGTQLSVL.

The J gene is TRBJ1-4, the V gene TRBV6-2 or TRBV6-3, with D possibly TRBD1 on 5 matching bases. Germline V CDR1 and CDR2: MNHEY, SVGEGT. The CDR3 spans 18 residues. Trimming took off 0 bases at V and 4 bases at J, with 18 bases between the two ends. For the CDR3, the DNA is TGTGCCAGCAGTTACTCCGTAACGCCCACAGGACATAATGAAAAACTGTTTTTT. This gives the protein CASSYSVTPTGHNEKLFF.

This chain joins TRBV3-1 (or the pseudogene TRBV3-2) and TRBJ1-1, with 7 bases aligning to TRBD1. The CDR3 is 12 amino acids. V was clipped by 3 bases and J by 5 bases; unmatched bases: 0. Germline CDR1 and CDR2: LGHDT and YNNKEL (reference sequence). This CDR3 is CASSQTGTEAFF. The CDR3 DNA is TGTGCCAGCAGCCAGACAGGGACTGAAGCTTTCTTT.

The CDR3 is CASSLTGSNEQFF. Written as DNA, the CDR3 is TGCGCCAGCAGCTTGACAGGATCCAATGAGCAGTTCTTC. The rearrangement joins TRBV5-1 to TRBJ2-1; TRBD1 is a possible D gene (5 bases). The germline V gene has CDR1 SGHRS and CDR2 YFSETQ. The CDR3 runs 13 residues. The V end was cut by 1 base, the J end by 6 bases, with 8 bases between.

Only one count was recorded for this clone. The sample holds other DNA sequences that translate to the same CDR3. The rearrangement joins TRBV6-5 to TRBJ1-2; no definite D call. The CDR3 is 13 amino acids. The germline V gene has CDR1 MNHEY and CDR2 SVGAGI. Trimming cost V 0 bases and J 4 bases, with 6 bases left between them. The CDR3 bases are TGTGCCAGCAGTTACTCGCGGGGCTATGGCTACACCTTC. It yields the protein CASSYSRGYGYTF.

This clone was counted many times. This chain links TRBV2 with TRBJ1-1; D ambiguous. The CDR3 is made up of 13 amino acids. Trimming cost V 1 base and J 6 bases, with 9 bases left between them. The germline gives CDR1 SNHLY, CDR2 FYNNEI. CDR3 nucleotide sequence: TGTGCCAGCAGTGAAGGGTGGAGAGCTGAAGCTTTCTTT. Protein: CASSEGWRAEAFF. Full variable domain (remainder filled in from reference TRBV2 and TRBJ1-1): EPEVTQTPSHQVTQMGQEVILRCVPISNHLYFYWYRQILGQKVEFLVSFYNNEISEKSEIFDDQFSVERPDGSNFTLKIRSTKLEDSAMYFCASSEGWRAEAFFGQGTRLTVV.

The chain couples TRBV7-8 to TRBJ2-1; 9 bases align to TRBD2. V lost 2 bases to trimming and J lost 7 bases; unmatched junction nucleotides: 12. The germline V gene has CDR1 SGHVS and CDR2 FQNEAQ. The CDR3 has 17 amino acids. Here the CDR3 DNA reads TGTGCCAGCAGCTTACGCGGCGGGGGGGCCGCGAGAAATGAGCAGTTCTTC. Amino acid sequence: CASSLRGGGAARNEQFF.